These T cell receptor beta chains were read from a single sample in a study of cytomegalovirus exposure and HLA in healthy donors. Measured with immunoSEQ multiplex PCR; TCRdb has only the in-frame clones, and not every one. Among some 120,000 clones listed, roughly 90% were seen once. The sample taken for sequencing was PBMCs. These receptors all come from a woman aged 18-29 years in good health and CMV-seronegative. CDR3s leave out the opening cysteine and the closing phenylalanine or tryptophan. D genes are given only for firm matches.

TRBD1	TRBJ2-7	TRBV7-9	ASSPSGPGTGGTYEQY
TRBD2	TRBJ2-3	TRBV9	ASSSGGMNTDTQY
TRBD1	TRBJ1-1	TRBV27	ASSLDRGYGTEAF
NA	TRBJ1-5	TRBV21-1	ASSPTVSNQPQH
TRBD1	TRBJ2-2	TRBV19	ASSTRQGHGELF
TRBD2	TRBJ2-3	TRBV18	ASSLTGGTDTQY
TRBD1	TRBJ1-2	TRBV6-5	ASRQTQGGWDGYT
NA	TRBJ2-4	TRBV5-6	ASSLAAVKNIQY
NA	TRBJ1-4	TRBV10-3	AISAGGTNEKLF
TRBD1	TRBJ1-1	TRBV28	ASSQVRDRIRVGNTEAF
TRBD2	TRBJ2-4	TRBV27	ASSWGSNGGKNIQY
NA	TRBJ2-1	TRBV9	ASSVANRATYNEQF
NA	TRBJ1-2	TRBV19	ASREGVPTGGYT
NA	TRBJ1-2	TRBV7-8	ASSAGWGGGGYT
TRBD1	TRBJ1-2	TRBV18	ASSPWTGDYGYT
NA	TRBJ1-2	TRBV6-5	ASSYWPPANYGYT
NA	TRBJ2-7	TRBV4-1	ASSQEKGLSYEQY
TRBD1	TRBJ2-6	TRBV30	AWSGTGGGFTGANVLT
NA	TRBJ1-6	TRBV9	ASSVGRGANSPLH
NA	TRBJ2-6	TRBV28	ASSPQGYGVLT
NA	TRBJ2-3	TRBV9	ASSVGGSTDTQY
TRBD2	TRBJ2-3	TRBV19	ATLRTSGAPDTQY
TRBD2	TRBJ2-7	TRBV9	ASSRTSGGLSYEQY
TRBD1	TRBJ2-7	TRBV11-3	ASSSGTASSYEQY
TRBD1	TRBJ1-4	TRBV7-9	ASSFQGATNEKLF